Listed below are T cell receptor beta chains from one sample, sequenced in a study of cytomegalovirus exposure and HLA in healthy donors. Some clones are missing from TCRdb's copy, which holds only in-frame ones; the method was immunoSEQ multiplex PCR. The sample holds around 92,000 clones, roughly 76% seen once. Sequencing was done on a sample of PBMCs. The receptor source for this set is a human donor in good health. CDR3s include the opening cysteine and the closing phenylalanine or tryptophan.

j_gene	v_gene	CDR3aa
TRBJ2-7	TRBV27	CASSPIHQGPSYEQYF
TRBJ2-5	TRBV27	CASSLRTSGGAETQYF
TRBJ2-1	TRBV4-3	CASSQERGLAGGEQFF
TRBJ2-7	TRBV7-8	CASSLAQGGSYEQYF
TRBJ2-2	TRBV19	CASNTNTGELFF
TRBJ1-3	TRBV30	CAWRGGRGLNTIYF
TRBJ1-5	TRBV18	CASSPGGGLSQHF
TRBJ2-5	TRBV5-4	CASSLPEETQYF
TRBJ2-3	TRBV2	CASRGQIDTDTQYF
TRBJ1-1	TRBV11-3	CASSLGPSGSEAFF
TRBJ2-1	TRBV5-1	CASSLGSGGLNEQFF
TRBJ2-3	TRBV5-1	CASSGQGPTDTQYF
TRBJ1-1	TRBV29-1	CSVGRQGPNEAFF
TRBJ1-4	TRBV11-2	CASSWKGGGEKLFF
TRBJ2-2	TRBV9	CASSPIQGPTNTGELFF
TRBJ1-1	TRBV7-6	CASTLGANSNTEAFF
TRBJ2-5	TRBV5-3	CARSLARRAQYF
TRBJ2-1	TRBV5-6	CASSLWGVSDSEQFF
TRBJ2-7	TRBV7-2	CASSLASSTSYEQYF
TRBJ2-6	TRBV6-5	CASSDLAGANVLTF
TRBJ1-1	TRBV5-6	CASSLKTNTEAFF
TRBJ2-4	TRBV2	CATTGQLAKNIQYF
TRBJ2-7	TRBV5-1	CASSSGQGASVAGYYEQYF
TRBJ2-1	TRBV11-2	CASSSLAGGQEQFF
TRBJ2-1	TRBV5-1	CASSPPRQPSYNEQFF
TRBJ2-1	TRBV30	CAWTRTGPSYNEQFF
TRBJ2-1	TRBV9	CASSVGGGTSGYNEQFF
TRBJ2-7	TRBV18	CASSSGGSSSYEQYF
TRBJ1-1	TRBV5-4	CASSKGENTEAFF
TRBJ1-4	TRBV4-2	CASSQKKTGATNEKLFF
TRBJ1-5	TRBV27	CASGQQGEINQPQHF
TRBJ1-1	TRBV29-1	CSVEAGQGATEAFF
TRBJ2-7	TRBV5-1	CAIKKRQPSFREQYF
TRBJ2-2	TRBV6-5	CASRPSGRAVGELFF
TRBJ1-2	TRBV6-5	CASSYWTGGEGYTF
TRBJ2-7	TRBV27	CASSTVGGAASYEQYF
TRBJ1-5	TRBV19	CASKLGYTGVEGSNQPQHF
TRBJ2-6	TRBV6-5	CASRRGRAGANVLTF
TRBJ1-5	TRBV5-5	CASSTYTGENQPQHF
TRBJ2-2	TRBV5-1	CASADRPNTGELFF
TRBJ1-2	TRBV7-9	CASSLEAGGTYGYTF
TRBJ2-7	TRBV13	CASSLWANRERISYEQYF
TRBJ2-2	TRBV5-1	CASSSGASGPLAGELFF
TRBJ2-5	TRBV9	CASSVWAGGYQETQYF
TRBJ2-5	TRBV2	CASRLAGVGTQYF
TRBJ2-3	TRBV19	CASRQRGSDTQYF
TRBJ1-5	TRBV5-6	CASSFKYVGQPQHF
TRBJ2-3	TRBV5-6	CASSLETGRGDTQYF
TRBJ2-1	TRBV15	CATRSGLAEYNEQLF
TRBJ1-2	TRBV29-1	CSVAQGDYGYTF
TRBJ1-3	TRBV6-1	CASREQGAYGNTIYF
TRBJ1-2	TRBV2	CASSAQGEGPYGYTF
TRBJ1-2	TRBV4-3	CASSRGQGAAGRGYTF
TRBJ2-7	TRBV6-5	CASSYQGRNEQYF
TRBJ2-7	TRBV6-5	CASSYSGRAYEQYF
TRBJ2-1	TRBV12-1	CASSEGRQGGEYNEQFF
TRBJ2-3	TRBV6-1	CASRDLTADTQYF